These 6 T cell receptor beta chains were sequenced from one sample in a study of neurological immune-mediated disorders. Time point here: longitudinal time-point 3. TCRdb redid the calling of the 5' RACE reads with MiXCR, one entry per CDR3 protein. This table has approximately 84,000 distinct CDR3 sequences, about 4.3% appearing once. Input material: PBMCs. The receptors here all came from a woman aged 55-75 years with multiple sclerosis.

This clonotype was seen many times. V gene TRBV7-2 combines with J gene TRBJ2-5; no clear D gene. CDR3 length: 16 amino acids. Trimming took off 4 bases at V and 0 bases at J, with 15 bases between the two ends. The germline V gene has CDR1 SGHTA and CDR2 FQGNSA. Here the CDR3 DNA reads TGTGCCAGCAGCTCAACCGACGGGTTGAACCAAGAGACCCAGTACTTC. Its translation is CASSSTDGLNQETQYF.

This clonotype was detected many times. The V and J genes are TRBV12-3 or TRBV12-4 and TRBJ2-3; D ambiguous. This CDR3 comprises 16 residues. V was cut by 3 bases and J by 3 bases, with 16 bases left in between. The CDR3 bases are TGTGCCAGCAGTTTGGGTACGGTCTCGAGGACAGATACGCAGTATTTT. This gives the protein CASSLGTVSRTDTQYF.

This clonotype was found once. The chain uses TRBV28 and TRBJ2-5; TRBD2 agrees at 14 bases. The CDR3 is made up of 16 amino acids. The germline V gene has CDR1 MDHEN and CDR2 SYDVKM. The V and J ends lost 8 bases and 1 base, in that order; junction bases with no gene match: 6. In DNA form, the CDR3 reads TGTGCCAGCCGGGACGGACTAGCGGGGGGCCAAGAGACCCAGTACTTC. Amino acid sequence: CASRDGLAGGQETQYF.

At least ten counts were recorded for this clonotype. The genes are TRBV7-2 and TRBJ1-2, with a possible D match to TRBD1 (6 bases). CDR1 and CDR2 (germline): SGHTA, FQGNSA. The germline V and J ends were trimmed by 7 bases and 2 bases, with 17 bases remaining between them. CDR3 length equals 15 residues. CDR3: CASNNRDILNYGYTF. The DNA for the CDR3 is TGTGCCAGCAACAATCGGGACATCTTGAACTATGGCTACACCTTC.

The sample holds many counts of this clonotype. The V and J genes are TRBV27 and TRBJ2-5; 10 nucleotides align to TRBD1. V trimming: 6 bases; J trimming: 5 bases; junction bases outside the gene matches: 6. CDR1 and CDR2 (germline): MNHEY, SMNVEV (reference sequence). There are 14 residues in the CDR3. Written as DNA, the CDR3 is TGTGCCAGCAGAAGACAGGGGGCGGGGGAGACCCAGTACTTC. The encoded protein is CASRRQGAGETQYF.

This clonotype has at least ten counts. The chain employs TRBV7-8 and TRBJ2-4, with TRBD2 matching over 7 bases. V shed 1 base, J shed 3 bases, and the junction held 15 bases outside the gene matches. Germline V gene lookup returns CDR1 SGHVS and CDR2 FQNEAQ. The CDR3 length is 19 residues. The CDR3 sequence: CASSLVFLFSGEDKNIQYF. CDR3 bases: TGTGCCAGCAGCTTAGTCTTTCTTTTCAGCGGGGAAGACAAAAACATTCAGTACTTC.